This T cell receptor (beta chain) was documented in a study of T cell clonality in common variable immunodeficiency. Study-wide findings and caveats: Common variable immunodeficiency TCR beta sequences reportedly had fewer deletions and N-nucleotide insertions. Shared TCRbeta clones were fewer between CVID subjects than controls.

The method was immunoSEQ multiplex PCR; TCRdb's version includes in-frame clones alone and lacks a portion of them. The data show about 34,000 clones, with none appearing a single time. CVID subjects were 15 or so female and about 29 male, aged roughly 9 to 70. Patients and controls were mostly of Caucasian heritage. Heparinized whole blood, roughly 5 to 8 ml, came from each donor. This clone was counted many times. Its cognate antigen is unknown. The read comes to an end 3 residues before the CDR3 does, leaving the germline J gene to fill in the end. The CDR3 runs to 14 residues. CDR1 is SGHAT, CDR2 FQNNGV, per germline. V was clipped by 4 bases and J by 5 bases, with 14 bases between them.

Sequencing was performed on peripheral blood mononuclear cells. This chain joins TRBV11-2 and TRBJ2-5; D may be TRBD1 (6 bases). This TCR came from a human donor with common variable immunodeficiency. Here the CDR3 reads CASSWGHGGETQYF. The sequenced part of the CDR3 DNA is TGTGCCAGCAGCTGGGGACACGGCGGGGAGACC. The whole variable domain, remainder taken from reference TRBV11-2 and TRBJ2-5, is EAGVAQSPRYKIIEKRQSVAFWCNPISGHATLYWYQQILGQGPKLLIQFQNNGVVDDSQLPKDRFSAERLKGVDSTLKIQPAKLEDSAVYLCASSWGHGGETQYFGPGTRLLVL.